The present T cell receptor (beta chain) was sequenced within a study of control samples from healthy donors and cancer patients. The CDR3 loop spans 16 amino acids. Germline CDR1 is SGHRS and CDR2 is YFSETQ. Trimming cost V 2 bases and J 4 bases, with 15 bases left between them. Assay: immunoSEQ multiplex PCR; the TCRdb copy retains only in-frame clones and omits some. The sample includes about 110,000 clones, 90% of them seen just once. This clone was detected only once. The TCR originated in a human donor in good health. The donor label of this sample is uncertain. The chain couples TRBV5-1 to TRBJ2-2; D not certain. Sequences were obtained from blood. The CDR3 loop reads CASSFFAEIGTGELFF. The CDR3 nucleotides read TGCGCCAGCAGCTTTTTTGCCGAAATAGGCACCGGGGAGCTGTTTTTT. The full variable domain, its missing parts supplied by reference TRBV5-1 and TRBJ2-2, is KAGVTQTPRYLIKTRGQQVTLSCSPISGHRSVSWYQQTPGQGLQFLFEYFSETQRNKGNFPGRFSGRQFSNSRSEMNVSTLELGDSALYLCASSFFAEIGTGELFFGEGSRLTVL.